Presented here are 7 T cell receptor beta chains from one specimen sequenced in a study of identical twins. TCRdb recomputed calls from the 5' RACE reads with MiXCR, one row per CDR3 protein. The sample shows about 730,000 distinct CDR3 sequences, around 20% of them seen only once. These data were also filed under a second study, of T cells expressing NK-cell markers.

Sequencing was carried out using PBMCs. These TCRs come from a woman younger than 35 in good health.

This clonotype was observed at least ten times. The chain recombines TRBV10-3 with TRBJ2-1; D possibly corresponds to TRBD2 (6 bases). CDR3 length: 13 amino acids. V was shortened by 7 bases and J by 6 bases, with 13 bases between the two germline ends. Germline loops: CDR1 ENHRY, CDR2 SYGVKD. The CDR3 nucleotides are TGTGCCATCAACGGGGGAGGAACCAATGAGCAGTTCTTC. Residues: CAINGGGTNEQFF.

The genes are TRBV9 and TRBJ2-1; D not resolved. V was cut by 0 bases and J by 12 bases, with 13 bases left in between. This CDR3 region has 13 residues. CDR1 is SGDLS and CDR2 is YYNGEE in the germline V gene. In DNA form, the CDR3 reads TGTGCCAGCAGCGTAGATCTGGGTTGGGTGCAGTTCTTC. Translating it yields CASSVDLGWVQFF.

The rearrangement uses TRBV12-3 or TRBV12-4 and TRBJ2-7; a weak D match, TRBD1 (6 bases). The CDR3 consists of 15 residues. The V gene lost 6 bases and the J gene lost 7 bases, with 22 bases spanning the gap. The CDR3 protein is CASSTGKNTHYEQYF. The CDR3, as DNA: TGTGCCAGCAGCACAGGGAAAAACACGCACTATGAGCAGTACTTC.

The J gene is TRBJ2-1, the V gene TRBV13; D may be TRBD1 (6 bases). CDR1 is PRHDT and CDR2 is FYEKMQ in the germline V gene (reference sequence). This CDR3 is 15 amino acids long. V was cut by 5 bases and J by 4 bases, with 15 bases left in between. CDR3 sequence: CASSTRRDKYNEQFF. The CDR3 nucleotides read TGTGCCAGCAGCACCCGACGGGACAAATACAATGAGCAGTTCTTC.

This clonotype appeared a few times. CDR3 amino acids: CSARRTNNSPLHF. The CDR3 DNA is TGCAGTGCCCGGAGGACCAATAATTCACCCCTCCACTTT. The V call is TRBV20-1, the J call TRBJ1-6; unclear D gene. The CDR3 consists of 13 residues. Germline-derived CDR1 and CDR2 are DFQATT and SNEGSKA (reference sequence). Trimming left V 6 bases short and J 5 bases short, with 11 bases between.

This clonotype was counted at least ten times. The chain combines TRBV20-1 with TRBJ1-4, with 11 nucleotides matching TRBD1. The germline V gene has CDR1 DFQATT and CDR2 SNEGSKA (reference sequence). The CDR3 contains 14 residues. The junction had 3 bases not matched to a gene; V was cut back by 1 base and J by 8 bases. CDR3 DNA: TGCAGTGCTAGAGGGGGACAGGGGGGCGAAAAACTGTTTTTT. It specifies CSARGGQGGEKLFF.

This clonotype appeared a few times. V is TRBV6-1 and J is TRBJ2-7; the D is unclear. CDR1 and CDR2 from the germline V gene are MNHNS and SASEGT. Trimming stripped 5 bases from V and 0 bases from J, with 14 bases between. CDR3 length equals 15 residues. The CDR3 loop is CASSRGTDHSYEQYF. CDR3 sequence (DNA): TGTGCCAGCAGTAGAGGAACTGATCACTCCTACGAGCAGTACTTC.